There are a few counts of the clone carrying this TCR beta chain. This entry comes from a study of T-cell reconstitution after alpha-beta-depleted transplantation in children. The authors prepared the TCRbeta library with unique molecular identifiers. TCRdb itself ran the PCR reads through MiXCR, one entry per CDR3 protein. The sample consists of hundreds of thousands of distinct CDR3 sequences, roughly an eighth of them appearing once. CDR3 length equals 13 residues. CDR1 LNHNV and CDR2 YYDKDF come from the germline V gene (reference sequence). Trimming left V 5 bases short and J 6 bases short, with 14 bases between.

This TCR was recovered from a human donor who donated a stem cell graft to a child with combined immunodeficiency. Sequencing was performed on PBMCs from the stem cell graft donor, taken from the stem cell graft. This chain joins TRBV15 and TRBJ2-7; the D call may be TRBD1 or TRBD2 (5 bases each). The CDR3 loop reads CATSPKGTSEQYF. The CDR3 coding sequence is TGTGCCACCAGCCCGAAAGGGACGAGCGAGCAGTACTTC.